The 9 T cell receptor beta chains in this list originate from one sample, sequenced in a study of blood T cell repertoires in COVID-19. TCRdb's table, derived via immunoSEQ multiplex PCR, lists solely in-frame clones and lacks some. The sample carries around 250,000 clones, 80% to 90% recorded once. The sequenced sample was PBMCs or T cells enriched from blood (not recorded which). These receptors were taken from a middle-aged woman who had been exposed to COVID-19.

This sequence joins TRBV30 and TRBJ1-1; 7 nucleotides match TRBD1. This CDR3 is 11 amino acids long. CDR1 is GTSNPN and CDR2 is SVGIG in the germline V gene (reference sequence). Trimming took 5 bases from V and 11 from J; bases not matched to a gene: 8. The CDR3 loop is CAWLTGMIAFF. The CDR3 bases are TGTGCCTGGCTGACAGGGATGATCGCTTTCTTT.

The rearrangement uses TRBV7-6 and TRBJ1-4; D call uncertain. The CDR3 is made up of 15 amino acids. Looked up from germline, CDR1 is SGHVS and CDR2 is FNYEAQ. Trimming cost V 2 bases and J 5 bases, with 12 bases left between them. CDR3 region: CASSLSSGNNEKLFF. As DNA, the CDR3 is TGTGCCAGCAGCTTATCCTCGGGAAACAATGAAAAACTGTTTTTT.

This clone was seen a single time. This rearrangement joins TRBV5-1 to TRBJ1-2; D remains ambiguous. The CDR3 spans 13 residues. The V gene's germline CDR1 is SGHRS and CDR2 YFSETQ. V was shortened by 4 bases and J by 8 bases, with 15 bases between the two germline ends. The CDR3 region is CASSPGRDFGYTF. CDR3 bases: TGCGCCAGCAGCCCTGGTCGGGATTTCGGCTACACCTTC.

V and J are TRBV7-9 and TRBJ2-1; no firm D call. This CDR3 contains 14 residues. Trimming took off 5 bases at V and 5 bases at J, with 13 bases between the two ends. From germline, CDR1 is SEHNR and CDR2 FQNEAQ (reference sequence). In nucleotides, the CDR3 is TGTGCCAGCAGCCCCCCCGGGTCTAACAATGAGCAGTTCTTC. Its protein product is CASSPPGSNNEQFF.

The chain combines TRBV28 with TRBJ2-5, with unresolved D. Trimming stripped 8 bases from V and 5 bases from J, with 6 bases between. Germline V gene lookup returns CDR1 MDHEN and CDR2 SYDVKM. CDR3 length equals 10 residues. CDR3: CASGRETQYF. In nucleotides, the CDR3 is TGTGCCAGCGGTCGGGAGACCCAGTACTTC.

The chain links TRBV24-1 to TRBJ2-2; the D gene is possibly TRBD2 (6 bases). Germline-derived CDR1 and CDR2 are KGHDR and SFDVKD. The CDR3 extends over 17 amino acids. The V and J ends lost 0 bases and 5 bases respectively, with 15 bases between them. As DNA, the CDR3 is TGTGCCACCAGTGATTTGGTCACTAGCCGGGCGACCGGGGAGCTGTTTTTT. It is translated as CATSDLVTSRATGELFF.

The chain links TRBV5-1 to TRBJ2-7, with 8 positions matching TRBD1. The CDR3 spans 14 residues. The junction had 6 bases not matched to a gene; V was cut back by 0 bases and J by 7 bases. The germline gives CDR1 SGHRS, CDR2 YFSETQ. The CDR3 is CASSLGDRSREQYF. The CDR3, as DNA: TGCGCCAGCAGCTTGGGGGACAGGTCGAGGGAGCAGTACTTC.

The genes are TRBV29-1 and TRBJ2-2, with D perhaps TRBD2 (5 bases). This CDR3 is built from 12 residues. Between the trimmed V and J ends, which lost 4 bases and 8 bases, there was a span of 11 bases. Germline V gives CDR1 SQVTM, CDR2 ANQGSEA. CDR3 coding DNA: TGCAGCGTTGTCCGGGAAGGAGGGGAGCTGTTTTTT. This codes for CSVVREGGELFF.

The V and J genes are TRBV19 and TRBJ1-1, with TRBD1 identical over 7 bases. Germline CDR1 and CDR2: LNHDA and SQIVND (reference sequence). Unmatched junction bases numbered 19, after V lost 6 bases and J lost 3 bases. The CDR3 contains 18 residues. The CDR3 sequence is CASSHQKGAGKQDTEAFF. In DNA form, the CDR3 reads TGTGCCAGTAGCCATCAAAAGGGGGCTGGGAAGCAGGACACTGAAGCTTTCTTT.